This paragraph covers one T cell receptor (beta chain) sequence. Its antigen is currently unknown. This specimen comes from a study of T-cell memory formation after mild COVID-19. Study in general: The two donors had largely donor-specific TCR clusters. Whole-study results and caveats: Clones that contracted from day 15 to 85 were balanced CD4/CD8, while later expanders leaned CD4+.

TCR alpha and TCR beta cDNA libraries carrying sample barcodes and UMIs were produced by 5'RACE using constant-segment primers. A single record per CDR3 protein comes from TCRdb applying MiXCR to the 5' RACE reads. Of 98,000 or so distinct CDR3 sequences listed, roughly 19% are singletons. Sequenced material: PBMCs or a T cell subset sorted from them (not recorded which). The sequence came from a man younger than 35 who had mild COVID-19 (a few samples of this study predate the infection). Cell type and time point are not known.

CDR3 residues: CASSRNDDTEAFF. The CDR3, as DNA: TGTGCCAGCAGCCGGAATGATGACACTGAAGCTTTCTTT. V usage is TRBV3-1 and J usage is TRBJ1-1; D gene uncertain. CDR1 is LGHDT and CDR2 is YNNKEL in the germline V gene (reference sequence). CDR3 length: 13 amino acids. V was pared by 4 bases and J by 3 bases, with 9 bases between. Variable domain in full (rest from reference TRBV3-1 and TRBJ1-1): DTAVSQTPKYLVTQMGNDKSIKCEQNLGHDTMYWYKQDSKKFLKIMFSYNNKELIINETVPNRFSPKSPDKAHLNLHINSLELGDSAVYFCASSRNDDTEAFFGQGTRLTVV.